Listed below are T cell receptor beta chains from one sample, sequenced in a study of T cells after yellow fever vaccination. In TCRdb, the 5' RACE reads were re-called with MiXCR into one record per CDR3 protein. The table has about 630,000 distinct CDR3 sequences, more than 9% seen once. This specimen was PBMCs, taken on the day of the yellow fever booster vaccination. The receptors stem from a man aged 30 to 39 who received the YFV17D yellow fever vaccine. The CDR3 runs from the conserved cysteine through the conserved F or W. Fields, in order: V gene, D gene, clone size, J gene, CDR3 DNA, CDR3 protein. The D gene is left open where the match is weak. Rows give clone size only sometimes, using once, few, many, or a class for an expanded clone.

>TRBV5-1|TRBD2|NA|TRBJ2-1
TGCGCCAGCAGCCCGGGACTAGCGGGAGCGTGGAATGAGCAGTTCTTC
CASSPGLAGAWNEQFF
>TRBV6-1|NA|NA|TRBJ2-2
TGTGCCAGCACCCCTCAGGGGTTATTATTCTCCGGGGAGCTGTTTTTT
CASTPQGLLFSGELFF
>TRBV6-5|NA|many|TRBJ1-1
TGTGCCAGCAGAAGGGAAAACACTGAAGCTTTCTTT
CASRRENTEAFF
>TRBV20-1|TRBD1|NA|TRBJ1-4
TGCAGTGCTACCAGGGGGCGCGATGAAAAACTGTTTTTT
CSATRGRDEKLFF
>TRBV7-2|TRBD2|few|TRBJ2-2
TGTGCCAGCAGCTCGGCCGGACTAGCGGGTACCGGGGAGCTGTTTTTT
CASSSAGLAGTGELFF
>TRBV18|TRBD2|NA|TRBJ2-3
TGTGCCAGCTCACCAACTAGCGGGAGTGCAGATACGCAGTATTTT
CASSPTSGSADTQYF
>TRBV23-1|NA|NA|TRBJ2-3
TGCGCCAGCAGTCAATCTAAGCAGGGCCCTTGCACAGATACGCAGTATTTT
CASSQSKQGPCTDTQYF
>TRBV7-2|NA|few|TRBJ2-2
TGTGCCAGCAGGGAAACCGGGACTTCAAACACCGGGGAGCTGTTTTTT
CASRETGTSNTGELFF
>TRBV29-1|NA|few|TRBJ2-3
TGCAGCGTTGGGGGCGGCGCAGATACGCAGTATTTT
CSVGGGADTQYF
>TRBV21-1|NA|NA|TRBJ2-4
TGTGCCAGCAGCACCAGGCCTAACGTTCAGTACTTC
CASSTRPNVQYF
>TRBV20-1|NA|NA|TRBJ1-2
TGCAGTGCTAGTTTGGTGGGCCACTATGGCTACACCTTC
CSASLVGHYGYTF
>TRBV6-6|NA|many|TRBJ2-7
TGTGCCAGCAGTTCCCCCGGAGGGGAGCAGTACTTC
CASSSPGGEQYF
>TRBV5-1|NA|many|TRBJ1-2
TGCGCCAGCAGCTTCGGTCAGGGCGGCGGCTACACCTTC
CASSFGQGGGYTF
>TRBV12-5|TRBD2|NA|TRBJ2-3
TGTGCTAGTGGCTTACCCTCTAGCGGCATCACAGATACGCAGTATTTT
CASGLPSSGITDTQYF
>TRBV5-1|NA|many|TRBJ2-5
TGCGCCAGCAGCTTGGCCCCAGGGTGGGAGACCCAGTACTTC
CASSLAPGWETQYF
>TRBV20-1|TRBD2|few|TRBJ2-3
TGCAGTGCTATACGACTAGCGGGAGTGATGGATACGCAGTATTTT
CSAIRLAGVMDTQYF
>TRBV7-2|TRBD1|NA|TRBJ2-5
TGTGCCAGCAGCTTAGCAATCGACAGGGGCCGAGAGACCCAGTACTTC
CASSLAIDRGRETQYF
>TRBV9|TRBD1|NA|TRBJ1-5
TGTGCCAGCAGCGGCGGGACAGGGGATCAGCCCCAGCATTTT
CASSGGTGDQPQHF
>TRBV12-3/TRBV12-4|TRBD1|few|TRBJ2-1
TGTGCCAGCTGGACAGGGGGGGCACACAATGAGCAGTTCTTC
CASWTGGAHNEQFF
>TRBV7-3|NA|many|TRBJ1-1
TGCGCCAGCAGCTTGGGCGCCATGAACACTGAAGCTTTCTTT
CASSLGAMNTEAFF
>TRBV27|TRBD2|few|TRBJ2-1
TGTGCCAGCAGTTTAGGACTAGCGATGGGGGTGGGTGAGCAGTTCTTC
CASSLGLAMGVGEQFF
>TRBV5-4|TRBD2|NA|TRBJ2-3
TGTGCCAGCAGCCCGGGGGGAGCGGGCCCCACAGATACGCAGTATTTT
CASSPGGAGPTDTQYF
>TRBV29-1|TRBD1|few|TRBJ1-2
TGCAGCGAGGGACAGGCTGGCTATGGCTACACCTTC
CSEGQAGYGYTF
>TRBV11-1|TRBD1|few|TRBJ2-2
TGTGCCAGCAGCAGAGGACAGGTCAAACCAAAAAAGAACACCGGGGAGCTGTTTTTT
CASSRGQVKPKKNTGELFF
>TRBV12-3/TRBV12-4|TRBD1|few|TRBJ1-4
TGTGCCAGCAGTACACTACAGGGGGCTGTTTACTTT
CASSTLQGAVYF
>TRBV6-5|NA|few|TRBJ2-3
TGTGCCAGCAGCCCCGGGACGGTGGGGCCCACAGATACGCAGTATTTT
CASSPGTVGPTDTQYF
>TRBV7-2|NA|NA|TRBJ2-2
TGTGCCAGCAGCTTAGGGCCCGGGACGACGAACACCGGGGAGCTGTTTTTT
CASSLGPGTTNTGELFF
>TRBV4-3|NA|few|TRBJ2-5
TGCGCCAGCAGCCAATCAGGTGTTGGAGAGACCCAGTACTTC
CASSQSGVGETQYF
>TRBV7-9|TRBD2|few|TRBJ2-4
TGTGCCAGCAGCTTAGGGGCGGGAGAAGGACACATTCAGTACTTC
CASSLGAGEGHIQYF
>TRBV20-1|NA|NA|TRBJ2-7
TGCAGTGCTGGGGGGGGGCTATCCTCCTACGAGCAGTACTTC
CSAGGGLSSYEQYF
>TRBV11-2|NA|NA|TRBJ2-2
TGTGCCAGCAGCTTAGATTGGGGGGACTTTAGGGCCACCGGGGAGCTGTTTTTT
CASSLDWGDFRATGELFF
>TRBV10-2|TRBD1|NA|TRBJ2-7
TGCGCCAGCAGCTACACGGGACAGGGTAATTACGAGCAGTACTTC
CASSYTGQGNYEQYF
>TRBV20-1|NA|NA|TRBJ1-1
TGCAGTGCTATACGTTTAATTGGTATGAACACTGAAGCTTTCTTT
CSAIRLIGMNTEAFF
>TRBV9|TRBD2|NA|TRBJ2-1
TGTGCCAGCAGCGTTATACTAGCGGGAATGAATGAGCAGTTCTTC
CASSVILAGMNEQFF
>TRBV20-1|NA|few|TRBJ1-2
TGCAGTGCCGTGTCACCCCCAGGGAGGGCCGGCTACACCTTC
CSAVSPPGRAGYTF
>TRBV20-1|TRBD2|many|TRBJ2-1
TGCAGTGCCACCTCCCGGACTAGCGGGAGGGGCTACAATGAGCAGTTCTTC
CSATSRTSGRGYNEQFF
>TRBV7-2|NA|few|TRBJ2-1
TGTGCCAGCAGCTATAACCTTGGGTCCTACAATGAGCAGTTCTTC
CASSYNLGSYNEQFF
>TRBV5-4|NA|few|TRBJ2-3
TGTGCCAGCAGCTACACAACCGGTAGCACAGATACGCAGTATTTT
CASSYTTGSTDTQYF
>TRBV15|TRBD2|many|TRBJ2-3
TGTGCCACCAGCAGAGAGTTAGCGGGAGCGGATACGCAGTATTTT
CATSRELAGADTQYF
>TRBV5-1|NA|NA|TRBJ2-7
TGCGCCAGCAGCTTGCCTAATCAAGACTACGAGCAGTACTTC
CASSLPNQDYEQYF
>TRBV20-1|TRBD1|few|TRBJ1-5
TGCAGTGCTAGGGCAGGGGGCTCCCATCAGCCCCAGCATTTT
CSARAGGSHQPQHF
>TRBV5-4|TRBD1|few|TRBJ1-1
TGTGCCAGCACGCAGGGGGCGCGGAAAACTGAAGCTTTCTTT
CASTQGARKTEAFF
>TRBV15|NA|few|TRBJ1-4
TGTGCCACCAGCAGAGGGGCGGGGGAGGAGGAAAAACTGTTTTTT
CATSRGAGEEEKLFF
>TRBV7-6|TRBD2|NA|TRBJ2-1
TGTGCCAGCAGCGCGAGCGGGAGTGCCGGCTACAATGAGCAGTTCTTC
CASSASGSAGYNEQFF
>TRBV5-1|TRBD2|NA|TRBJ2-5
TGCGCCAGCAGCTTGCAAGTCGCGGGAGGAGAAGAGACCCAGTACTTC
CASSLQVAGGEETQYF
>TRBV6-1|NA|few|TRBJ2-1
TGTGCCAGCAGGGGTGACGTGCTCAACAATGAGCAGTTCTTC
CASRGDVLNNEQFF
>TRBV5-6|NA|NA|TRBJ2-7
TGTGCCATCAGCCCCTTGGTTTCAGGGGCGGCCTACGAGCAGTACTTC
CAISPLVSGAAYEQYF
>TRBV6-1|NA|NA|TRBJ2-7
TGTGCCAGCATCCCCCGACAGGGACTAGGTTACGAGCAGTACTTC
CASIPRQGLGYEQYF
>TRBV7-2|TRBD1|NA|TRBJ1-4
TGTGCCAGCAGCGGTCGGACAGGGGACGAAAAACTGTTTTTT
CASSGRTGDEKLFF
>TRBV20-1|TRBD1|few|TRBJ2-7
TGCAGTGCCAGATTAAGAAGCAACCCGGGACAGGGGTCGTACGAGCAGTACTTC
CSARLRSNPGQGSYEQYF
>TRBV7-2|TRBD2|many|TRBJ2-5
TGTGCCAGCAAAGCGGGAGCTGACTTGGGGACCCAGTACTTC
CASKAGADLGTQYF
>TRBV10-3|NA|NA|TRBJ2-7
TGTGCCATCGGAGATGGACGTTCGTCCTACGAGCAGTACTTC
CAIGDGRSSYEQYF
>TRBV29-1|NA|few|TRBJ1-1
TGCAGCGTTTTGAAGGCGAACACTGAAGCTTTCTTT
CSVLKANTEAFF
>TRBV7-2|NA|NA|TRBJ2-1
TGTGCCAGCAGCTTAGCCAACCCGAACAATGAGCAGTTCTTC
CASSLANPNNEQFF
>TRBV19|TRBD1|many|TRBJ2-7
TGTGCCAGTAGTCTCAAGGGACAGATAAACTACGAGCAGTACTTC
CASSLKGQINYEQYF